The entry that follows covers one T cell receptor (beta chain) sequence. Its antigen is undetermined. TCRdb reprocessed the RT-PCR reads with MiXCR, giving one entry per CDR3 protein. The data contain roughly 650,000 distinct CDR3 sequences, approximately 14% of them singletons. These data originate in a study of response to subunit inactivated influenza vaccine. Study results and limitations: Authors suggested seasonal influenza vaccinations each recruit few new T cells.

V trimming: 4 bases; J trimming: 4 bases; junction bases outside the gene matches: 7. The CDR3 sequence is 17 residues long. The V gene's germline CDR1 is LGHDT and CDR2 YNNKEL (reference sequence). The origin of this receptor is a man aged 50-59 years who received an inactivated influenza vaccine. The sample consisted of PBMCs from blood, taken 12 days after vaccination. The chain is built from TRBV3-1 and TRBJ2-1, with 13 bases identical to TRBD2. The CDR3 region has the DNA TGTGCCAGCAGCCTTACCGGGACTAGCGGGAATTACAATGAGCAGTTCTTC. The encoded protein is CASSLTGTSGNYNEQFF.